This T cell receptor (beta chain) was recorded in a study of blood T cell repertoires in COVID-19. Study context: Italy, Spain and the United States were the sources of the convalescent and acute COVID-19 samples.

The germline V gene has CDR1 MNHEY and CDR2 SMNVEV (reference sequence). This CDR3 has 16 amino acids. J gave up 6 bases and V 2 bases, and 11 bases lay outside the gene matches. Libraries were prepared by immunoSEQ multiplex PCR; TCRdb keeps only in-frame clonotypes and omits some of them. The repertoire holds around 180,000 clones, with about 80% as singletons. The gene calls are TRBV27 and TRBJ2-7, with TRBD1 matching 9 bases. The clonotype was recovered from a man in his 70s with active or convalescent COVID-19. Sequencing was done on a sample of peripheral blood. CDR3: CASSLKTGTGRGEQYF. DNA of the CDR3: TGTGCCAGCAGTTTAAAAACCGGGACAGGGCGCGGCGAGCAGTACTTC.